This TCR beta chain was sequenced for a study of CD8+ T cells in alopecia areata. Study overall: Administration of oral tofacitinib to treated patients was at 5 to 10 mg twice daily. General study results and limits: Sequences from scalp samples also cover resident alphabeta T cells of normal skin. Across lesional scalp, and particularly alopecia totalis/universalis, clonality surpassed that of normal scalp.

Peripheral blood and lesional scalp punch biopsies came from alopecia areata patients. RNA extraction and reverse transcription yielded cDNA as sequencing template. Clones were read by immunoSEQ multiplex PCR, and TCRdb kept only the in-frame ones, dropping some. In the table there are about 5,500 clones, about 60% of which are singletons. Regarding this clone: No antigen is known for it.

This CDR3 has 15 residues. The germline V and J ends were trimmed by 2 bases and 0 bases, with 11 bases remaining between them. Per the germline V gene, CDR1 is SGHRS and CDR2 is YFSETQ. The J gene is TRBJ1-1, the V gene TRBV5-1; D unresolved. The TCR was taken from a human donor with alopecia areata. This specimen was skin, taken at week 0. The CDR3 protein is CASSLQRHLNTEAFF. The CDR3 bases are TGCGCCAGCAGCTTACAAAGACATTTGAACACTGAAGCTTTCTTT.